This is a list of T cell receptor beta chains from one sample in a study of blood T cell repertoires in COVID-19. Data came from immunoSEQ multiplex PCR; TCRdb stores just in-frame clones and leaves some out. The table includes 120,000 or so clones, over 70% detected once. The sequencing input was peripheral blood. These receptors all stem from a woman in her sixties or seventies with acute or convalescent COVID-19. Each CDR3 is given with its conserved first and last residue. A D gene is named only where the DNA matches it firmly. Where a row states a size, it is once, few, many or the class of an expanded clone; other rows omit it.

TRBV14	TRBD1	TRBJ1-2	few	TGTGCCAGCAGCCAAGATTGGGCCGTTCGGACAGGGGATGGCTACACCTTC	CASSQDWAVRTGDGYTF
TRBV2	TRBD1	TRBJ2-2	-	TGTGCCAGCAGTTTTCAGGGGGTTGGCGGGGAGCTGTTTTTT	CASSFQGVGGELFF
TRBV28	TRBD1	TRBJ1-1	once	TGTGCCAGCACCCAGGACAGGGTCGGAACTGAAGCTTTCTTT	CASTQDRVGTEAFF
TRBV27	TRBD2	TRBJ2-2	-	TGTGCCAGCAGTGCCCGGGGGGATACGAACACCGGGGAGCTGTTTTTT	CASSARGDTNTGELFF
TRBV20-1	-	TRBJ1-1	-	TGCAGTGCCTATAGACAAGAGGCTTTCTTT	CSAYRQEAFF
TRBV10-3	TRBD1	TRBJ2-1	-	TGTGCCATCACCCCGGGACAGGGGCATGAGCAGTTCTTC	CAITPGQGHEQFF
TRBV6-5	TRBD1	TRBJ1-2	-	TGTGCCAGCAGTTACGGAAGGACAGGGTATGGCTACACCTTC	CASSYGRTGYGYTF
TRBV18	TRBD1	TRBJ2-2	-	TGTGCCAGCTCAGCCGACAGGGCCGGGGAGCTGTTTTTT	CASSADRAGELFF
TRBV11-3	TRBD2	TRBJ2-1	many	TGTGCCAGCAGCTTAGAGTTTGGTGGGAGCGGGGGGGCTGGAGAGCAGTTCTTC	CASSLEFGGSGGAGEQFF
TRBV18	TRBD1	TRBJ1-1	once	TGTGCCAGCTCACCCCCCGGGACAGGGTTTGCTTTCTTT	CASSPPGTGFAFF
TRBV24-1	-	TRBJ1-2	-	TGTGCCACCAGGGACACGACTAACTATGGCTACACCTTC	CATRDTTNYGYTF
TRBV5-1	-	TRBJ1-3	-	TGCGCCAGCAGCTTGCCAGACTCTGGAAACACCATATATTTT	CASSLPDSGNTIYF
TRBV6-6	-	TRBJ1-1	-	TGTGCCAGCACTCTGGACAGATTGAACACTGAAGCTTTCTTT	CASTLDRLNTEAFF
TRBV28	-	TRBJ1-2	once	TGTGCCAGCAGCATACGCGCTCCTAACTATGGCTACACCTTC	CASSIRAPNYGYTF
TRBV18	-	TRBJ2-1	-	TGTGCCAGCTCACCACCATCGTTGGGCCGTCAGTATCATGAGCAGTTCTTC	CASSPPSLGRQYHEQFF
TRBV27	TRBD1	TRBJ1-1	-	TGTGCCAGCAACTTAGGCAGGGGGCGGATGGGCACTGAAGCTTTCTTT	CASNLGRGRMGTEAFF
TRBV7-3	-	TRBJ1-4	-	TGTGCCAGCAGCCTCAGGAAGTCAACTAATGAAAAACTGTTTTTT	CASSLRKSTNEKLFF
TRBV5-4	TRBD2	TRBJ2-3	-	TGTGCCAGCAGCCCAAGGACTAGCGGGGGGGGGACAGATACGCAGTATTTT	CASSPRTSGGGTDTQYF
TRBV7-3	-	TRBJ2-1	-	TGTGCCAGCGGGGGCGGGCCTCTCAGAGAGCAGTTCTTC	CASGGGPLREQFF
TRBV7-6	TRBD1	TRBJ2-3	-	TGTGCCAGCAGGGGACAGGGGGCGGGTAGCACAGATACGCAGTATTTT	CASRGQGAGSTDTQYF
TRBV28	-	TRBJ1-4	-	TGTGCCAGCACCACGGGGGACGCAACTAATGAAAAACTGTTTTTT	CASTTGDATNEKLFF
TRBV3-1/TRBV3-2	TRBD1	TRBJ2-2	once	TGTGCCAGCAGCCCGAGGGGCAGGGGGTCGGCCGGGGAGCTGTTTTTT	CASSPRGRGSAGELFF
TRBV5-4	TRBD1	TRBJ1-2	once	TGTGCTAGCAGGGGACAGGGGACTTGGGGCTACACCTTC	CASRGQGTWGYTF
TRBV2	TRBD2	TRBJ2-1	once	TGTGCCAGCAGTGAACTAGCGGGGGGGTACAATGAGCAGTTCTTC	CASSELAGGYNEQFF
TRBV3-1/TRBV3-2	TRBD1	TRBJ1-2	-	TGTGCCAGCAGCGATACCGGGACAGTCTATGGCTACACCTTC	CASSDTGTVYGYTF
TRBV27	-	TRBJ1-1	few	TGTGCCAGCAGTTTACGGCAGGGTATCACTGAAGCTTTCTTT	CASSLRQGITEAFF
TRBV3-1/TRBV3-2	-	TRBJ2-2	-	TGTGCCAGCAGGCAATTCTCTATGGCGAACACCGGGGAGCTGTTTTTT	CASRQFSMANTGELFF
TRBV7-2	-	TRBJ1-2	-	TGTGCCAGCAGCTTAGACCGGGGGGCGGATGGCTACACCTTC	CASSLDRGADGYTF